The entry below describes one T cell receptor beta chain. Its antigen is currently unknown. TCRdb's copy holds only in-frame clones and misses some; the assay was immunoSEQ multiplex PCR. The sample carries around 110,000 clones, about nine tenths recorded once. This record comes from a study of graft-versus-host responses after intestinal transplantation. Study-level background: Tacrolimus plus steroids were given to all recipients for about 3 years, preceded by anti-thymocyte globulin induction. Study outcomes and limitations: Recipient marrow showed GvH clones, some seen first in ileum or blood.

This CDR3 region has 16 residues. Germline trimming cut 7 bases from V and 4 bases from J; bases unmatched to any gene: 15. The V gene's germline CDR1 is MDHEN and CDR2 SYDVKM. The receptor was isolated from a human donor who received an intestinal transplant. Material: unstimulated CD4+ T cells sorted from spleen or lymph node cells, obtained before intestinal transplant. This rearrangement joins TRBV28 to TRBJ1-1; 7 bases are a match to TRBD1. The DNA of the CDR3 is TGTGCCAGCATCTCTGGGGGCCGGGACAGTATCACTGAAGCTTTCTTT. It translates to CASISGGRDSITEAFF.